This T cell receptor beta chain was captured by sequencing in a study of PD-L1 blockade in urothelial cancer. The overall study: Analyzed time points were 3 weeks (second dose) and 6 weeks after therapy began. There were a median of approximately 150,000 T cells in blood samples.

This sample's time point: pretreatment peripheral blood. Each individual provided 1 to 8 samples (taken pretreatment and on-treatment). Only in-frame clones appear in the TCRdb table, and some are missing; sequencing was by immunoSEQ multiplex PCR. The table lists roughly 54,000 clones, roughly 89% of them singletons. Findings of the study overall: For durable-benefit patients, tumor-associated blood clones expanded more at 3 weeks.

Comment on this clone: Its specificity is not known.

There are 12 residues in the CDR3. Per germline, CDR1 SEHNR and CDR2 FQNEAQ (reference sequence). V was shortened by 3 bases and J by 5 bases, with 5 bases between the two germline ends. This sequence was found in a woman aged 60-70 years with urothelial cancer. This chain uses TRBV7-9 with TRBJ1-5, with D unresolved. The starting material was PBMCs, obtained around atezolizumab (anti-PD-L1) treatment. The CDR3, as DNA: TGTGCCAGCAGCTTTCCATATCAGCCCCAGCATTTT. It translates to CASSFPYQPQHF.